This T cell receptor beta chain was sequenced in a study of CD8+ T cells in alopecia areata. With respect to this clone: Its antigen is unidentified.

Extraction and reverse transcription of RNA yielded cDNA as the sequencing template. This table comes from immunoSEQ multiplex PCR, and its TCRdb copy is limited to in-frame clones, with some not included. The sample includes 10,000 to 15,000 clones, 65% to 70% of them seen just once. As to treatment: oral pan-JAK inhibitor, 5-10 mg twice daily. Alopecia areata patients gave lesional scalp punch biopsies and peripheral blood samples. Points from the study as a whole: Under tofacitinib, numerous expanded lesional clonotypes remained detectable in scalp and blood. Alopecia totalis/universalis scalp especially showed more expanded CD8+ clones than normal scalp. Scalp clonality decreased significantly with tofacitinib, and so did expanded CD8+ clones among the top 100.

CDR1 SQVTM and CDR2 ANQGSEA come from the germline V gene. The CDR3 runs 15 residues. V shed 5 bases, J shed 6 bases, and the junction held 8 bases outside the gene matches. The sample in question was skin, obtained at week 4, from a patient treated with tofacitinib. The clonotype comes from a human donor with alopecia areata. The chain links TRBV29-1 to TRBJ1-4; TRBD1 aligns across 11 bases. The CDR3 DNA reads TGCAGCGTTCGGACAGGGGGCGCTTCCCATGAAAAACTGTTTTTT. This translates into CSVRTGGASHEKLFF.